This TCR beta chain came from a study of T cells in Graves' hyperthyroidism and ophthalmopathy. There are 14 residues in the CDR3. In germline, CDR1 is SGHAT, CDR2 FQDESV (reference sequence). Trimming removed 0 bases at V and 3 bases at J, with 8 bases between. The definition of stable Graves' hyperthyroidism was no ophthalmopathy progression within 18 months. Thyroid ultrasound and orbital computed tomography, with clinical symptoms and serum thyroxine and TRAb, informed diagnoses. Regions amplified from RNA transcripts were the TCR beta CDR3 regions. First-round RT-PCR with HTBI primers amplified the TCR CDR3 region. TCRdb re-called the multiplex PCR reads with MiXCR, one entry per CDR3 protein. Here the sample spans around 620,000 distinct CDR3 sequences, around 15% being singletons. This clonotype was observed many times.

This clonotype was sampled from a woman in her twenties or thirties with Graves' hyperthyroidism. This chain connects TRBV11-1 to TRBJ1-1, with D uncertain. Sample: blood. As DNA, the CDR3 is TGTGCCAGCAGCTTAGCCGCTAGGGACACTGAAGCTTTCTTT. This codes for CASSLAARDTEAFF.